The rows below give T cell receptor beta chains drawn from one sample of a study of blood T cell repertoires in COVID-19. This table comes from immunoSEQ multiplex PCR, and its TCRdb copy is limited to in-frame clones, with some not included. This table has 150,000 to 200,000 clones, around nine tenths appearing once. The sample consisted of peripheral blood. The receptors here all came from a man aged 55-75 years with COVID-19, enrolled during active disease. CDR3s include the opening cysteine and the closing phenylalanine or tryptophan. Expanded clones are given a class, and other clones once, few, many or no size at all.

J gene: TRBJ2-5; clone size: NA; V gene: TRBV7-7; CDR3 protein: CASSTRTGARQETQYF
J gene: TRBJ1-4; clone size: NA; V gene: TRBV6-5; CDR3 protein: CASSRGQGGKKLFF
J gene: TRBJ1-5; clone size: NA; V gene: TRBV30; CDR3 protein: CAWSFDNSNQPQHF
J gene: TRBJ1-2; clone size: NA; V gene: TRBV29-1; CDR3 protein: CSVEDPGTLHGYTF
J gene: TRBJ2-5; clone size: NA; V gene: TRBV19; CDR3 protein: CASSIADLTGRETQYF
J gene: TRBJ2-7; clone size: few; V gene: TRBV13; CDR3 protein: CASSSRGLSYEQYF
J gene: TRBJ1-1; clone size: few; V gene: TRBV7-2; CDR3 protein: CASSLTGDLRANTEAFF
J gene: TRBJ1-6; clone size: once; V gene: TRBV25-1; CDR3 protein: CASSEEPGYSSPLHF
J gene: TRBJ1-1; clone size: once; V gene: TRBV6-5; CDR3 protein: CASSYSREAEAFF
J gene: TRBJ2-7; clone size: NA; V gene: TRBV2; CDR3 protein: CASSSGPGGYEQYF
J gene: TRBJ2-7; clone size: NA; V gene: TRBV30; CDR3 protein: CAWSKRSYEQYF
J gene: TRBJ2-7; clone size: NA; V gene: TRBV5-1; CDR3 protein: CASSKGQGAFYEQYF
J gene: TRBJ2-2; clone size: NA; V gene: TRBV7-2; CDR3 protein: CASSLLGQLPFGTGELFF
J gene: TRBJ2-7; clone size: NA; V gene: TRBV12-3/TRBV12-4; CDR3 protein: CASSSSPGSGGFF
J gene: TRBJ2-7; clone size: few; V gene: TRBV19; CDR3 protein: CASSPGAGTYEQYF
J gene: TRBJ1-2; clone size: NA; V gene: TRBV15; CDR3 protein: CATSRDPAGPLWTF
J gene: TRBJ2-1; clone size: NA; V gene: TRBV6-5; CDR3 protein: CASSYSSGRGSEQFF
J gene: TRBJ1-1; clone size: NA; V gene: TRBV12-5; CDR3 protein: CASGLVVRIQGTVEAFF
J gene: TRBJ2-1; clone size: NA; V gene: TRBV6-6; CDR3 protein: CASSPRRQSSYNEQFF
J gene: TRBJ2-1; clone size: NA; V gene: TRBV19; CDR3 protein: CASSIRLPSGDNEQFF
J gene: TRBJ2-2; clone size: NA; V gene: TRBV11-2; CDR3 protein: CASSRDRAGELFF
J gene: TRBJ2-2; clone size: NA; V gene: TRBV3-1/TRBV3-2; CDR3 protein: CASSQVNRRNTGELFF
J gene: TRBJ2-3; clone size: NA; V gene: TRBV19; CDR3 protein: CAAKGRGTDTQYF
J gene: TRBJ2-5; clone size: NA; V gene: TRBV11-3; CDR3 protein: CASSLVGSTEETQYF
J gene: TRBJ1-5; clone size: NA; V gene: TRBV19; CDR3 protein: CAGGGTGSNQPQHF
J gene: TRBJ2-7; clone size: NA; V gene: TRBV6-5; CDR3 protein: CASSRQESYEQYF
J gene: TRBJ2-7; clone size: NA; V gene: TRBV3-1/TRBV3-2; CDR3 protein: CASSQAAYEQYF
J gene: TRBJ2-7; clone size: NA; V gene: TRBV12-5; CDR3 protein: CASGSDRPPYEQYF
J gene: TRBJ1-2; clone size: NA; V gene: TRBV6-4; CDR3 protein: CASSDLFGGYTF
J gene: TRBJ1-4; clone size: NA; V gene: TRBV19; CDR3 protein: CASRAQGGANEKLFF
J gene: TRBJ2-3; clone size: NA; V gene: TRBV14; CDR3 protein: CAGSQGSGASRAYTDTQYF
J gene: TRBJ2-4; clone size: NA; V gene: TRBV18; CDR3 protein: CASSPPTLTKNIQYF
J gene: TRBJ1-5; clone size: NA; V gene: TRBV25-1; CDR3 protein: CASSEGQHDNQPQHF